This TCR beta chain derives from a study of cytomegalovirus exposure and HLA in healthy donors (TCRdb year 2017). In terms of the full investigation: An earlier analysis of about 530 of the donors reported approximately 280 Gb of sequence data and 100 million to 120 million unique TCR beta sequences obtained from roughly 170 million T cells. Roughly 310 gigabases of sequencing data and 70 million to 100 million unique TCR sequences were included in an early release covering around 650 HLA-typed donors. The genetic ancestry cluster associated with self-reported Caucasian donors included 65% to 90% of the 398 genotyped donors. The study aimed to test whether signatures of past pathogen exposure could be identified by cataloging public T cell receptors. Using immunosequencing, the study profiled T cell repertoires from 666 subjects and related those repertoires to cytomegalovirus serostatus. Along with the approximately 650-subject first cohort, a separate validation cohort of roughly 110 different subjects was used. To predict cytomegalovirus infection status, the study combined high-throughput TCR immunosequencing, statistical association of individual TCRs with disease status, and machine learning. A later analysis re-analyzed previously published TCR beta repertoires from 650 to 800 donors and added high-resolution HLA genotyping to study TCR occurrence patterns. Rather than using new phenotypic data, the later analysis identified candidate immune exposures from TCR beta sequences and from how often those sequences occurred across donors. To decide whether each TCR beta V gene segment behaved as functional or pseudogenic, an earlier analysis of 587 of the donors relied on high-throughput TCR beta sequencing. Donor age, sex, ethnicity and CMV serostatus were collected together with the repertoire data. A later genetic analysis took genome-wide SNP genotypes for about 65% of the 666 donors and used that subset as a discovery cohort. All discovery cohort repertoires had been generated on a single sequencing platform. HLA typing covered class I and class II loci at four-digit resolution. Typing coverage differed by locus: A, B, C, DRB1 and DQB1 were typed in about 620-640 donors, DQA1 in 500 to 550, DPA1 in 600 to 610, and DPB1 in 400 to 480. Roughly five DR-DQ haplotypes were treated as single units for association and clustering because of strong linkage in the cohort. Among about 370 genotyped donors of the cohort, an average of roughly 230,000 unique TCR beta nucleotide sequences was sequenced per donor, of which about 18% were non-productive.

This clone was counted once. There is no known antigen for this receptor. Per-base qualities were not stored, and no clone one base away is much larger. The cohort consisted of some 670 healthy bone marrow donors. Cohort members were all nominally healthy when sampled, although unrecorded immune exposures were likely present. The donor was CMV seropositive and belonged to the group of around 300 seropositive cohort members. Every donor gave a peripheral blood sample, and the peripheral blood mononuclear cells from that sample were used for TCR beta sequencing. The Qiagen DNeasy Blood Extraction Kit was used to extract genomic DNA from the blood cell samples. Library construction relied on the immunoSEQ multiplex PCR assay. A mixture of 60 forward primers for TCR Vbeta segments and 13 reverse primers for TCR Jbeta segments was used in the multiplex PCR. Amplification of the CDR3 region of rearranged TCR beta genes was performed with a multiplex PCR assay on genomic DNA. The Illumina HiSeq System was used to sequence the amplified TCR beta libraries as 87-base-pair reads. In the original analysis: A later analysis counted some 74 million unique TCR beta chains across the 550 to 700 repertoires, and approximately 11 million of these chains were shared by at least two donors. Raw reads were error-corrected and collapsed into unique sequences with a nearest-neighbor algorithm that merged closely related sequences to remove PCR and sequencing errors. Alignment of CDR3 sequences to IMGT reference sequences was used to assign V, D and J gene segments. Each retained sequence needed at least a six-nucleotide match to both a V gene segment and a J gene segment. Rearrangements were classified as productive when the CDR3 lacked stop codons and remained in frame with V and J, and all other rearrangements were classified as non-productive. CDR3 was defined by IMGT convention, running from the second conserved V-encoded cysteine to the conserved J-encoded phenylalanine. The earlier analysis of roughly 590 of the donors excluded sequences that lacked an unambiguous match to a single V gene segment. An earlier analysis of 587 of the donors called V segments functional above 56.7% productive rearrangements and segregating when the between-donor standard deviation exceeded 5%. To diagnose cytomegalovirus status from the catalog of TCR beta chain sequences, a statistical classification framework was built. In a later analysis, TCR nucleotide sequences were compared against IMGT/GENE-DB human TR gene sequences so that V and J genes could be assigned. In a later analysis, CDR3 sequences and most-parsimonious VDJ recombination scenarios were assigned using the TCRdist pipeline. In a later analysis, every TCR beta chain was defined by the combination of its CDR3 amino acid sequence and its V-gene family, and reads without a unique V-gene family were dropped. A later analysis removed 500 to 650 highly shared, low-generation-probability nucleotide sequences to deal with suspected cross-contamination and a sequencing artifact. For each public chain, a later analysis derived a clonal expansion index from normalized ranks of inferred template counts within each repertoire. In a later analysis, generation probabilities were computed with a VDJ recombination model fitted to out-of-frame rearrangements, and the resulting probabilities were checked against IGoR. In a later analysis, hypergeometric tests were used to score TCR-TCR, TCR-HLA and TCR-CMV co-occurrence, with a repertoire-size bias correction applied to TCR pairs. In a later analysis, false discovery rates were estimated by permuting HLA or CMV assignments 20 times. In a later analysis, co-occurring TCRs were grouped using DBSCAN, with TCRdist sequence similarity added in when clustering inside HLA-allele-positive subsets. For co-occurrence clustering, repertoires with fewer than 30,000 or more than 120,000 public chains were excluded, along with roughly 5 repertoires with anomalous nucleotide sharing. TCRdb provides this immuneACCESS table in a form limited to in-frame rearrangements. Some clones are lacking; in checked studies, under half of them reflect an unresolved V gene, and why the rest are absent is not known. V and J calls and clone size are given by that table; D and trimming were obtained from the DNA. A total of some 140,000 clones appear in this sample, roughly 70% of them only once. Of the sample, around 4% falls within the top ten clones.

CDR1 and CDR2 were assigned from the germline V gene as ENHRY and SYGVKD. Between the V and J ends, shortened by 2 bases and 4 bases respectively, the junction contains 8 bases. There are 13 amino acids in the CDR3, from cysteine to phenylalanine inclusive. Only CDR3 DNA remains: 39 bases, in frame from the first base. General study outcomes and caveats: In a later analysis, around 17,000 TCR beta sequences were associated with specific HLA alleles at a false discovery rate of 0.05. CMV serostatus was the only immune exposure information available for the cohort. A later analysis found that TCR association rates varied across HLA loci, with DRB1 alleles showing the most associated TCRs and HLA-C alleles the fewest. The sequencing pipeline was judged likely to have produced a cluster of highly shared sequence variants as a technical artifact. Compared with equally common non-associated chains, HLA-associated TCR beta chains in a later analysis were more clonally expanded and had lower generation probabilities. Three of the identified cytomegalovirus-associated TCR beta chains were confirmed in vitro to be specific for cytomegalovirus antigens. A later genetic analysis reported fewer N-insertions in productive TCRs among donors in an Asian-associated ancestry cluster than the 666-donor mean. Only TCR beta chains were sequenced in this cohort, and the absence of alpha or paired-chain data limited detectable features. Most TCR sequences were seen in very few donors, while some public TCRs were found in many individuals. The earlier analysis of 587 of the donors excluded fewer than 20 rarely observed V segments, including chromosome 9 orphons, because counts were too low. An earlier analysis of several hundred of the donors showed that most TCR beta V segments appeared in productive rearrangements either about 90% or about 30% of the time, which broadly matched IMGT annotations. In a later analysis, several top co-occurrence clusters were reported to appear linked to parvovirus B19, influenza, CMV and Epstein-Barr virus. Because some donors lacked HLA typing at each locus, the association tests relied only on the typed subset. Presence/absence analyses assumed roughly uniform sequencing depth across donors, an assumption that may not hold. The 87-base-pair reads could not distinguish some IMGT-functional V segments, including TRBV6-2 and TRBV6-3, so those segments were excluded. A further reported finding was that TCR beta sequences accurately predicted the HLA-A and HLA-B alleles for most subjects in the first cohort. Linkage disequilibrium might explain the correlated functional status among segregating V segments, but an unknown experimental factor could not be excluded. When HLA alleles, especially DR and DQ, strongly co-occurred, TCR associations were difficult to assign to individual alleles. In a later analysis, most CMV-associated TCR beta chains were found to appear HLA-restricted, with HLA associations seemingly driven largely by CMV exposure. According to the authors, the approach could potentially be generalized to other disease states and immunological phenotypes. The study gave a list of 150 to 200 TCR beta chains associated with cytomegalovirus. The classifier was reported to diagnose cytomegalovirus status with high specificity and sensitivity in both the original and validation cohorts. V-gene and J-gene trimming of TCR beta chains was associated with a missense DCLRE1C variant in a later genetic analysis, and the association was replicated in an independent cohort.

The origin of this receptor is a man aged 18 to 35 in good health and CMV-seropositive. Sample: PBMCs. The sequence is built from TRBV10-3 and TRBJ1-1; the D gene is possibly TRBD1, with 6 bases matching. The CDR3 protein is CAISEHRATEAFF. The bases read TGTGCCATCAGTGAGCACAGGGCCACTGAAGCTTTCTTT.